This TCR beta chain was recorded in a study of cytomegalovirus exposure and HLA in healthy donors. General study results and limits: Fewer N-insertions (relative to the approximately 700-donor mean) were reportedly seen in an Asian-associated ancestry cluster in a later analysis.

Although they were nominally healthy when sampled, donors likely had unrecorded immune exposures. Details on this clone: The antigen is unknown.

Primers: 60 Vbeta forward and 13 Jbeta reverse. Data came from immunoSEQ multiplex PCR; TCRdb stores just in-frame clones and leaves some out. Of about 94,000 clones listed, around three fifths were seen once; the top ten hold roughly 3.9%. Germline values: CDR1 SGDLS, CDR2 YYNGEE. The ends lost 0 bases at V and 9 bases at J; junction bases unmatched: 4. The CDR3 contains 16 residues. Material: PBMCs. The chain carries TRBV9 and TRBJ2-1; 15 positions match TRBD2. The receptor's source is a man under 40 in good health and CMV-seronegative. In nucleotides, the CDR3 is TGTGCCAGCAGCGTAGGGACTAGCGGGGGGGCAAGTGAGCAGTTCTTC. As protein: CASSVGTSGGASEQFF.